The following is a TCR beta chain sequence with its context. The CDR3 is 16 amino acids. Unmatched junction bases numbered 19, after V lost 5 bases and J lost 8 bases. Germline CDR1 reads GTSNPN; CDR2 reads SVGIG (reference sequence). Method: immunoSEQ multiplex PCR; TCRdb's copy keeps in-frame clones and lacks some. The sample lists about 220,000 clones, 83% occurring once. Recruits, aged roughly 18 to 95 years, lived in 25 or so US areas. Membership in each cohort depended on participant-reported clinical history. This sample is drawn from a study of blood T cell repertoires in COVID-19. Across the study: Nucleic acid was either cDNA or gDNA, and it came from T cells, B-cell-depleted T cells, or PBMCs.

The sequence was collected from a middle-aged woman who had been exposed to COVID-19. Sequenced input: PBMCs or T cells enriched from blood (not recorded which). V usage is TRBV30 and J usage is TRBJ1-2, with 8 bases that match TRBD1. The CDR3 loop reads CAWVRTGNKGDEGYTF. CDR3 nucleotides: TGTGCCTGGGTCAGGACAGGGAACAAGGGGGATGAGGGCTACACCTTC.